The 8 T cell receptor beta chains presented below share a single source sample, sequenced in a study of cytomegalovirus exposure and HLA in healthy donors. PCR used 60 Vbeta primers and 13 Jbeta primers. Clones were sequenced by immunoSEQ multiplex PCR, and TCRdb holds only the in-frame ones, with some missing. The sample has over 90,000 clones; 60% to 80% are singletons. Sample: PBMCs. These receptors all stem from a male donor in good health and CMV-seropositive.

The gene calls are TRBV7-9 and TRBJ2-1, with 10 bases aligning to TRBD2. The CDR3 runs to 15 residues. Germline V lookup: CDR1 SEHNR, CDR2 FQNEAQ (reference sequence). V lost 1 base, J lost 8 bases, and 5 bases stayed unmatched. CDR3 residues: CASSLGASGSDEQFF. The CDR3 region has the DNA TGTGCCAGCAGCTTAGGGGCTAGCGGGAGTGATGAGCAGTTCTTC.

The rearrangement joins TRBV7-3 to TRBJ2-3, with 10 bases identical to TRBD2. J gave up 4 bases and V 1 base, and 11 bases lay outside the gene matches. Germline CDR1 and CDR2: SGHTA and FQGTGA. The CDR3 extends over 18 amino acids. This CDR3 reads CASSLMSPTSGWADTQYF. CDR3 DNA: TGTGCCAGCAGCTTAATGTCTCCGACTAGCGGGTGGGCAGATACGCAGTATTTT.

This clone was picked up one time. The chain carries TRBV27 and TRBJ2-1, with D hard to call. Trimming shortened V by 5 bases and J by 10 bases, and 15 bases separated the two germline ends. Per germline, CDR1 MNHEY and CDR2 SMNVEV (reference sequence). The CDR3 contains 13 residues. CDR3 bases: TGTGCCAGCAGTATTAGTAACTACGCCGAGCAGTTCTTC. It translates to CASSISNYAEQFF.

This clone was counted a few times. V usage is TRBV11-1 and J usage is TRBJ2-3; D is possibly TRBD2 (6 bases). This CDR3 region has 15 residues. V lost 1 base to trimming and J lost 2 bases, with 10 bases between them. Germline CDR1 reads SGHAT; CDR2 reads FQDESV (reference sequence). The CDR3 DNA reads TGTGCCAGCAGCTTAGGCGGGATGTACACAGATACGCAGTATTTT. Encoded protein: CASSLGGMYTDTQYF.

This clone was recorded once. This chain connects TRBV2 to TRBJ2-3; 11 positions agree with TRBD2. The CDR3 covers 15 residues. Germline CDR1 reads SNHLY; CDR2 reads FYNNEI. The J segment lost 2 bases and the V segment lost 6 bases, leaving 4 bases of the junction unmatched. The CDR3 reads CASRPGLAVTDTQYF. The CDR3 nucleotides read TGTGCCAGCAGGCCGGGACTAGCGGTCACAGATACGCAGTATTTT.

This chain connects TRBV7-2 to TRBJ2-3; D is undetermined. The V gene lost 5 bases and the J gene lost 8 bases, with 11 bases spanning the gap. Germline CDR1 and CDR2: SGHTA and FQGNSA. The CDR3 consists of 12 residues. CDR3 region: CASSLPPGTQYF. CDR3 nucleotide sequence: TGTGCCAGCAGCCTCCCCCCGGGTACGCAGTATTTT.

V and J are TRBV6-5 and TRBJ2-7; D not resolved. Trimming stripped 5 bases from V and 2 bases from J, with 16 bases between. The length of the CDR3 is 15 residues. Germline CDR1 reads MNHEY; CDR2 reads SVGAGI. DNA of the CDR3: TGTGCCAGCAGTAGCCCACGTGAGCGAACCTACGAGCAGTACTTC. Residues: CASSSPRERTYEQYF.

V and J are TRBV2 and TRBJ1-2; 10 positions match TRBD1. Losses at the gene ends were 0 bases for V and 4 bases for J; bases not matched to a gene: 14. This CDR3 has 19 amino acids. The germline gives CDR1 SNHLY, CDR2 FYNNEI. DNA of the CDR3: TGTGCCAGCAGTGAAGCGGGACAGGGGACGGAGTCGTTTAGCTATGGCTACACCTTC. It is translated as CASSEAGQGTESFSYGYTF.